This T cell receptor (beta chain) was identified during a study of Ad26.COV2.S vaccination and SARS-CoV-2 variants. Treatment given: some 20 received Ad26.COV2.S at low or high dose, single or two shots; about five received placebo; per-sample allocation not given. The study sampled participants on day 63 after the first vaccine or placebo injection. Repertoires were generated with immunoSEQ multiplex PCR, while TCRdb's copy carries only in-frame clones and drops some. The table includes about 390,000 clones, 70% to 90% detected once. Trimming took off 8 bases at V and 4 bases at J, with 17 bases between the two ends. The CDR3 loop spans 15 amino acids. Germline values: CDR1 MNHEY, CDR2 SMNVEV (reference sequence).

The sample was peripheral blood, taken in a trial of Ad26.COV2.S vaccine versus placebo. The clonotype was recovered from a person between 18 and 60 years old who received the Ad26.COV2.S COVID-19 vaccine or a placebo. This chain uses TRBV27 with TRBJ1-4, with D possibly being TRBD1 (6 bases). CDR3: CASGQPGHLNEKLFF. For the CDR3, the DNA is TGTGCCAGCGGTCAGCCGGGACACCTTAATGAAAAACTGTTTTTT.